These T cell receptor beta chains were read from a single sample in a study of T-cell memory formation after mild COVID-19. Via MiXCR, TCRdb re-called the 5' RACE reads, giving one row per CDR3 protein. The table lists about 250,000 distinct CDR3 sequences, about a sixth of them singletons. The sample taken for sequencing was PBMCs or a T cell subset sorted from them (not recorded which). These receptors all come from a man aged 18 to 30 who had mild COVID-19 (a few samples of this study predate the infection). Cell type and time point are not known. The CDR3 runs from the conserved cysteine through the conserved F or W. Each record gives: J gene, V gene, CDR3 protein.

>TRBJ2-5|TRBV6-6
CASGKETQYF
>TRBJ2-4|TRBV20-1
CSARGIGVRNIQYF
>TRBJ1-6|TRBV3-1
CASSQNEGGGSPLHF
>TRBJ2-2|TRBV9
CASSVTTNTGELFF
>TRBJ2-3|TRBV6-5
CASSYSKAPFGGLATADTQYF
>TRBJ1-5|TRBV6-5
CASSYSAGRGAFQPQHF
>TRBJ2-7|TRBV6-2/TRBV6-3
CASSYWGTDPYEQYF
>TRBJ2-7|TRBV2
CASRWDRAGSYEQYF
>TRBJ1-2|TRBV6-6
CASSYGGYTF
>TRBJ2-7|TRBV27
CATSVRDGSSYEQYF
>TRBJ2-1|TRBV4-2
CASSYSGNEQFF
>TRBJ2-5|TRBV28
CASLAGETQYF
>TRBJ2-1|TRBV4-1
CASSQVFSGDYEQFF
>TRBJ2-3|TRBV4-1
CASSQESSVLNTDTQYF
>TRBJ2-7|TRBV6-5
CASSGREGVAYEQYF
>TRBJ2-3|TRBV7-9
CASSSTRRSTDTQYF
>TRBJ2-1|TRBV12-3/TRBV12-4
CASTYRDSYNEQFF
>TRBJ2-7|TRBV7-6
CASSHYSAEQYF
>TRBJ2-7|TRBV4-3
CASSQGADEQYF
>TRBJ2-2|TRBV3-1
CASSHGGPTGELFF
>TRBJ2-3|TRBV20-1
CSAPTRLAGGLTQYF
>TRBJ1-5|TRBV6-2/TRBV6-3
CASKGWEGALALEPQHF
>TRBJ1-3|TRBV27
CASSRGASGNTIYF
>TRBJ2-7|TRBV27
CASSLFRDRGPYEQYF
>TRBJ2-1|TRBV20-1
CSAREWGSYNEQFF
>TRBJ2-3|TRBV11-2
CASSRLAGGPLRTDTQYF
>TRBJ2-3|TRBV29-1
CSVETVAHTDTQYF
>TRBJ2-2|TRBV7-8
CASSLGGPGTGELFF
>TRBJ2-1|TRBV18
CASSPGRDSEFF
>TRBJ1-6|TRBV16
CASSRQGTYNSPLHF
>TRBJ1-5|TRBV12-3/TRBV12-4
CASSLLNRNQPQHF
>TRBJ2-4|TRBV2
CASSEKVVLAKNIQYF
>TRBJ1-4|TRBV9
CASSVGVRANEKLFF
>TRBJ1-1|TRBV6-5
CASSYSSGRNTEAFF
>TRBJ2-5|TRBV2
CASRAGTSDETQYF
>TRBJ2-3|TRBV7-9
CASSTEERRTDTQYF
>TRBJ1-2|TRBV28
CASSPGVSRGGYGYTF
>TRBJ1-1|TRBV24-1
CATADRDTEAFF